This entry lists 22 T cell receptor beta chains sequenced from one sample in a study of blood T cell repertoires in COVID-19. TCRdb's table, derived via immunoSEQ multiplex PCR, lists solely in-frame clones and lacks some. The sample holds some 100,000 clones, over 70% seen once. Material for sequencing was peripheral blood. The receptors originated from a man aged 55 to 70 with acute or convalescent COVID-19.

The rearrangement uses TRBV15 and TRBJ1-5; 7 bases align to TRBD1. V lost 2 bases, J lost 6 bases, and 4 bases stayed unmatched. The CDR3 spans 14 residues. CDR1 and CDR2 from the germline V gene are LNHNV and YYDKDF (reference sequence). Here the CDR3 DNA reads TGTGCCACCAGCAGACAGGGGGTGGTTCAGCCCCAGCATTTT. As protein: CATSRQGVVQPQHF.

CDR3 sequence reads: CASTPENQETQYF. CDR3 DNA: TGTGCCAGCACGCCCGAGAATCAAGAGACCCAGTACTTC. The gene calls are TRBV7-9 and TRBJ2-5, with unresolved D. CDR3 size: 13 residues. Per germline, CDR1 SEHNR and CDR2 FQNEAQ (reference sequence). Trimming took off 7 bases at V and 2 bases at J, with 11 bases between the two ends.

The rearrangement joins TRBV20-1 to TRBJ2-7, with TRBD1 matching over 7 bases. The CDR3 is 15 amino acids. Germline loops: CDR1 DFQATT, CDR2 SNEGSKA (reference sequence). Trimming at V came to 3 bases and at J to 2 bases, leaving 10 bases not matched to a gene. This CDR3 is CSASPMDRPTYEQYF. The CDR3, as DNA: TGCAGTGCTAGTCCTATGGACAGGCCTACCTACGAGCAGTACTTC.

The CDR3 nucleotides are TGTGCCAGCAGCGTTCCACTCGGGACTGCCGATTTCCTGACCTACGAGCAGTACTTC. It yields the protein CASSVPLGTADFLTYEQYF. The chain employs TRBV9 and TRBJ2-7; tentatively, D is TRBD2 (6 bases). V lost 2 bases and J lost 2, with 26 bases in between. This CDR3 contains 19 residues. The V gene's germline CDR1 is SGDLS and CDR2 YYNGEE.

This chain joins TRBV6-5 and TRBJ1-1; 8 bases fit TRBD1. Germline-derived CDR1 and CDR2 are MNHEY and SVGAGI. The ends lost 7 bases at V and 4 bases at J; junction bases unmatched: 2. The CDR3 is 12 amino acids. Here the CDR3 DNA reads TGTGCCAGCAACAGGGGGGGCACTGAAGCTTTCTTT. Translation gives CASNRGGTEAFF.

The chain carries TRBV3-1 (or the pseudogene TRBV3-2) and TRBJ2-5; 14 bases agree with TRBD2. V dropped 0 bases and J dropped 4; count of bases not matched to a gene: 13. This CDR3 region has 20 residues. From germline, CDR1 is LGHDT and CDR2 YNNKEL (reference sequence). The CDR3 sequence is CASSQDPGLAGGYPVETQYF. CDR3 sequence (DNA): TGTGCCAGCAGCCAAGACCCCGGACTAGCGGGGGGATACCCCGTAGAGACCCAGTACTTC.

V and J are TRBV6-5 and TRBJ2-3; the match to TRBD1 covers 7 bases. With V trimmed by 0 bases and J by 1 base, 4 bases remained unmatched. The length of the CDR3 is 16 residues. In germline, CDR1 is MNHEY, CDR2 SVGAGI. The CDR3, as DNA: TGTGCCAGCAGTTACTCAACCGACAGGGGCACAGATACGCAGTATTTT. It codes for CASSYSTDRGTDTQYF.

The V call is TRBV5-5, the J call TRBJ1-1, with a tentative D call TRBD1 (5 bases). V lost 0 bases and J 5 bases, leaving 17 bases between the germline ends. Germline V CDR1 and CDR2: SGHKS, YYEKEE (reference sequence). The CDR3 has 16 residues. The CDR3 DNA sequence: TGTGCCAGCAGCTTGGGGGCATCACCTGGGGGGACTGAAGCTTTCTTT. Protein: CASSLGASPGGTEAFF.

The chain employs TRBV7-9 and TRBJ1-1; 8 nucleotides line up with TRBD1. This CDR3 has 15 amino acids. Unmatched junction bases numbered 7, after V lost 6 bases and J lost 1 base. CDR1 and CDR2 from the germline V gene are SEHNR and FQNEAQ (reference sequence). The CDR3 sequence: CASSDGQGPNTEAFF. In nucleotides, the CDR3 is TGTGCCAGCAGTGATGGACAGGGACCGAACACTGAAGCTTTCTTT. Using reference TRBV7-9 and TRBJ1-1 for the parts outside the CDR3, the full variable domain is DTGVSQNPRHKITKRGQNVTFRCDPISEHNRLYWYRQTLGQGPEFLTYFQNEAQLEKSRLLSDRFSAERPKGSFSTLEIQRTEQGDSAMYLCASSDGQGPNTEAFFGQGTRLTVV.

The V gene is TRBV19, the J gene TRBJ2-1, with 15 nucleotides matching TRBD2. CDR3 length: 15 residues. Germline CDR1 is LNHDA and CDR2 is SQIVND (reference sequence). V was clipped by 6 bases and J by 6 bases; unmatched bases: 3. CDR3 amino acids: CASRGLAGGANEQFF. The CDR3 region has the DNA TGTGCCAGTAGGGGACTAGCGGGAGGCGCCAATGAGCAGTTCTTC.

The chain employs TRBV12-5 and TRBJ2-3; TRBD1 matches 9 bases. Germline V CDR1 and CDR2: LGHNT, FRNRAP. The V gene end was trimmed by 3 bases and the J gene end by 3 bases; junction bases not matched to a gene: 4. The CDR3 sequence is 15 residues long. This CDR3 is CASGLGDRATDTQYF. The CDR3, as DNA: TGTGCTAGTGGTTTAGGGGACAGGGCGACAGATACGCAGTATTTT.

V is TRBV5-4 and J is TRBJ2-7; 8 bases fit TRBD1. Germline values: CDR1 SGHNT, CDR2 YYREEE (reference sequence). With 4 bases clipped from V and 5 bases from J, the junction kept 5 bases outside the gene matches. The CDR3 totals 13 residues. This CDR3 reads CASSRQGSNEQYF. CDR3 coding DNA: TGTGCCAGCAGCCGACAGGGGTCCAACGAGCAGTACTTC.

By share, this clone counts as medium-sized (0.01 to 0.1%). This sequence joins TRBV9 and TRBJ2-2; D perhaps matches TRBD1 (7 bases). The CDR3 is 16 residues long. V was pared by 0 bases and J by 3 bases, with 12 bases between. Germline V gene sequence: CDR1 SGDLS, CDR2 YYNGEE. DNA of the CDR3: TGTGCCAGCAGCGTAGCAGGAGGGGGCGACACCGGGGAGCTGTTTTTT. Translation gives CASSVAGGGDTGELFF.

This clone was observed a single time. This chain connects TRBV3-1 (or the pseudogene TRBV3-2) to TRBJ2-5, with TRBD1 matching over 9 bases. V lost 0 bases and J lost 4; bases outside the gene matches: 9. The CDR3 sequence is 17 residues long. Germline V CDR1 and CDR2: LGHDT, YNNKEL (reference sequence). The DNA for the CDR3 is TGTGCCAGCAGCCAAGATTGGGACAGGGAAAAGGGAGAGACCCAGTACTTC. As protein: CASSQDWDREKGETQYF.

This clone was detected only once. This chain joins TRBV7-9 and TRBJ1-4; D is undetermined. Germline V gene sequence: CDR1 SEHNR, CDR2 FQNEAQ (reference sequence). V was shortened by 5 bases and J by 5 bases, with 15 bases between the two germline ends. This CDR3 has 15 residues. Written as DNA, the CDR3 is TGTGCCAGCAGCCTCGGACTTCTCACAAATGAAAAACTGTTTTTT. This sequence encodes CASSLGLLTNEKLFF.

This clone was recorded a few times. The V call is TRBV11-2, the J call TRBJ2-3, with 7 nucleotides matching TRBD2. CDR3 length equals 18 residues. V shed 4 bases and J 1 base; nucleotides not matched to a gene: 14. Germline assignment: CDR1 SGHAT and CDR2 FQNNGV. The CDR3 sequence: CASSSPWLRGWGTDTQYF. The CDR3 region has the DNA TGTGCCAGCAGCTCACCCTGGTTGCGGGGGTGGGGCACAGATACGCAGTATTTT.

This chain links TRBV6-1 with TRBJ2-7; a weak D match, TRBD2 (6 bases). The length of the CDR3 is 16 residues. Germline CDR1 is MNHNS and CDR2 is SASEGT. Trimming removed 3 bases at V and 0 bases at J, with 15 bases between. The CDR3 reads CASSEIPGASSYEQYF. In nucleotides, the CDR3 is TGTGCCAGCAGTGAGATTCCGGGAGCGAGCTCCTACGAGCAGTACTTC.

This clone turned up a few times. The genes are TRBV6-1 and TRBJ2-7; TRBD1 aligns across 8 bases. The trim removed 2 bases at V and 4 bases at J, leaving 7 bases unmatched. The CDR3 runs to 15 residues. Germline V gives CDR1 MNHNS, CDR2 SASEGT. The CDR3 loop is CASSESGTGLYEQYF. The CDR3 region has the DNA TGTGCCAGCAGTGAATCCGGGACAGGATTATACGAGCAGTACTTC.

The V call is TRBV10-3, the J call TRBJ2-1, with 14 bases identical to TRBD2. The ends lost 8 bases at V and 7 bases at J; junction bases unmatched: 7. Germline V gene data show CDR1 as ENHRY and CDR2 as SYGVKD. The CDR3 sequence is 15 residues long. The CDR3 DNA reads as TGTGCCATCCAGGGACTAGCGGGAGTTGGGAATGAGCAGTTCTTC. Protein sequence: CAIQGLAGVGNEQFF.

The J gene is TRBJ2-7, the V gene TRBV3-1 (or the pseudogene TRBV3-2), with D maybe TRBD2 (5 bases). The V end lost 0 bases, the J end lost 2 bases, and 17 bases lay between the germline ends. Germline V lookup: CDR1 LGHDT, CDR2 YNNKEL (reference sequence). There are 17 residues in the CDR3. In nucleotides, the CDR3 is TGTGCCAGCAGCCAAGATGGTTTAGAGCGGAGACCCTACGAGCAGTACTTC. This codes for CASSQDGLERRPYEQYF.

The chain combines TRBV6-5 with TRBJ1-1; D uncertain. The CDR3 loop spans 14 amino acids. V lost 6 bases and J 4 bases, leaving 15 bases between the germline ends. Germline V CDR1 and CDR2: MNHEY, SVGAGI. The CDR3 sequence is CASRLSGSSTEAFF. CDR3 nucleotides: TGTGCCAGCAGACTGAGTGGTAGCTCCACTGAAGCTTTCTTT.

The V gene is TRBV10-3, the J gene TRBJ2-3; 7 positions agree with TRBD2. V shed 3 bases and J 1 base; nucleotides not matched to a gene: 4. Germline CDR1 and CDR2: ENHRY and SYGVKD. The CDR3 runs 15 residues. The CDR3 loop is CAISEGAGGTDTQYF. The CDR3 DNA is TGTGCCATCAGTGAAGGGGCGGGGGGCACAGATACGCAGTATTTT.